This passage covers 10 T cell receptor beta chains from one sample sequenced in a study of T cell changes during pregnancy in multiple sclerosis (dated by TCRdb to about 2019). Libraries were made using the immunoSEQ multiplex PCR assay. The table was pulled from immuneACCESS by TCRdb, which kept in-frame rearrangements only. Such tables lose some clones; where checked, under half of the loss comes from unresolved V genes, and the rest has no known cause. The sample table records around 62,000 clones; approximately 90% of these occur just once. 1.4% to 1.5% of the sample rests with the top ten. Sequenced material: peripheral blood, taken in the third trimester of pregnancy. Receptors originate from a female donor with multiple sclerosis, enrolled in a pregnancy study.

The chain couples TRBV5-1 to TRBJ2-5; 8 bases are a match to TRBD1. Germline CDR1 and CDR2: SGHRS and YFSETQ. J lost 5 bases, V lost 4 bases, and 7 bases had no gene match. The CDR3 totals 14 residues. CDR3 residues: CASSTGTGGETQYF. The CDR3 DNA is TGCGCCAGCAGCACGGGGACAGGCGGGGAGACCCAGTACTTC. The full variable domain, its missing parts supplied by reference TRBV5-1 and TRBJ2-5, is KAGVTQTPRYLIKTRGQQVTLSCSPISGHRSVSWYQQTPGQGLQFLFEYFSETQRNKGNFPGRFSGRQFSNSRSEMNVSTLELGDSALYLCASSTGTGGETQYFGPGTRLLVL.

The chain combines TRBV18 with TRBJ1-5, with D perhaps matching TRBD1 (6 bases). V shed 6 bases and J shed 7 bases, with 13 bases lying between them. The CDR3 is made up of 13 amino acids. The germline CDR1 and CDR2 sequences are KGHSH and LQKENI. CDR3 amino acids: CASSVGGSQPQHF. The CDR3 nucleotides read TGTGCCAGCTCGGTAGGGGGAAGCCAGCCCCAGCATTTT. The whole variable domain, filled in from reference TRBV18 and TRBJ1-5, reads NAGVMQNPRHLVRRRGQEARLRCSPMKGHSHVYWYRQLPEEGLKFMVYLQKENIIDESGMPKERFSAEFPKEGPSILRIQQVVRGDSAAYFCASSVGGSQPQHFGDGTRLSIL.

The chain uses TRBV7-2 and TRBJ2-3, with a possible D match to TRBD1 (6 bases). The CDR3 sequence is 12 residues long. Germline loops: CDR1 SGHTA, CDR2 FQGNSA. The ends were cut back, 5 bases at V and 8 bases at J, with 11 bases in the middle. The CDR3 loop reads CASSMQGGTQYF. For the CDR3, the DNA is TGTGCCAGCAGCATGCAAGGGGGTACGCAGTATTTT.

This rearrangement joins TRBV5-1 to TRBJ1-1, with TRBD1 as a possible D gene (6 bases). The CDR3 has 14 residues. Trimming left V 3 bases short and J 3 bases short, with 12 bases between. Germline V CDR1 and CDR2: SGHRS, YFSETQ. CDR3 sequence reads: CASSYQGTDTEAFF. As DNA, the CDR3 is TGCGCCAGCAGCTATCAGGGGACGGACACTGAAGCTTTCTTT.

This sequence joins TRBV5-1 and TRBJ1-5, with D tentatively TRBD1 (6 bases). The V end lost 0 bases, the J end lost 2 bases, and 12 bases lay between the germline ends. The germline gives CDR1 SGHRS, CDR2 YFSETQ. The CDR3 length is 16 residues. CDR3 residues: CASSLAGGAGNQPQHF. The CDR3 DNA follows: TGCGCCAGCAGCTTGGCCGGGGGGGCCGGCAATCAGCCCCAGCATTTT. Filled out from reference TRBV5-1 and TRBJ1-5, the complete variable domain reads KAGVTQTPRYLIKTRGQQVTLSCSPISGHRSVSWYQQTPGQGLQFLFEYFSETQRNKGNFPGRFSGRQFSNSRSEMNVSTLELGDSALYLCASSLAGGAGNQPQHFGDGTRLSIL.

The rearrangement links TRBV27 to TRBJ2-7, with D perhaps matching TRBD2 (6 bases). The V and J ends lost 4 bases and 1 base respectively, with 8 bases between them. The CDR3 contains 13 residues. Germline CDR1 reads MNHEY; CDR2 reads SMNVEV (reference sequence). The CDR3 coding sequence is TGTGCCAGCAGTTCGGCGGGATCCTACGAGCAGTACTTC. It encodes CASSSAGSYEQYF.

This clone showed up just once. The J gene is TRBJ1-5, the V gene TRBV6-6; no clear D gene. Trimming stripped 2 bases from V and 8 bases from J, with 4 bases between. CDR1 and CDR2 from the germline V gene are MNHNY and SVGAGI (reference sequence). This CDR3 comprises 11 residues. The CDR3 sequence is CASSYGEPQHF. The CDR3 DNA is TGTGCCAGCAGTTACGGAGAGCCCCAGCATTTT.

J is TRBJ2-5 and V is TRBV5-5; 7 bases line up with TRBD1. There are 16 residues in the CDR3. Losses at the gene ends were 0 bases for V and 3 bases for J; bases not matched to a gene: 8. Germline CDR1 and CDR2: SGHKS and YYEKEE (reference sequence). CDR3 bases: TGTGCCAGCAGCTTGGTTTGGAAACAGGGGAAAGAGACCCAGTACTTC. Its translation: CASSLVWKQGKETQYF. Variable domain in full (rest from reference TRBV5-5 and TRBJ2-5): DAGVTQSPTHLIKTRGQQVTLRCSPISGHKSVSWYQQVLGQGPQFIFQYYEKEERGRGNFPDRFSARQFPNYSSELNVNALLLGDSALYLCASSLVWKQGKETQYFGPGTRLLVL.

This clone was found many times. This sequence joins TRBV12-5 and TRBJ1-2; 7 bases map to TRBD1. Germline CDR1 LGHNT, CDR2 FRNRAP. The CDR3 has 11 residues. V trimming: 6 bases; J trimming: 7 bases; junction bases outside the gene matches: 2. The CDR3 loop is CASGQGSGYTF. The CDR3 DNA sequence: TGTGCTAGTGGACAGGGGTCTGGCTACACCTTC.

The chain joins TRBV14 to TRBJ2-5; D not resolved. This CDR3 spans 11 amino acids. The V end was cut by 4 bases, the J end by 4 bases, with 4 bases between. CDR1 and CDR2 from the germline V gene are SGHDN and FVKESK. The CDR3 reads CASSLGETQYF. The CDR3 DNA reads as TGTGCCAGCAGCCTCGGAGAGACCCAGTACTTC. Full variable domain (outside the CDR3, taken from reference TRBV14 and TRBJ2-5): EAGVTQFPSHSVIEKGQTVTLRCDPISGHDNLYWYRRVMGKEIKFLLHFVKESKQDESGMPNNRFLAERTGGTYSTLKVQPAELEDSGVYFCASSLGETQYFGPGTRLLVL.